This is a list of T cell receptor beta chains from one sample in a study of T cells in Graves' hyperthyroidism and ophthalmopathy. TCRdb passed the multiplex PCR reads through MiXCR, listing each CDR3 protein once. The repertoire holds around 800,000 distinct CDR3 sequences, with around 39% as singletons. Sequenced input: blood. The receptors derive from a young man with Graves' hyperthyroidism. The CDR3 runs from the conserved cysteine through the conserved F or W. Each record gives: CDR3 DNA, CDR3 protein, clone size, J gene, V gene, D gene. A D gene is named only where the DNA matches it firmly. Clone size is not always given. Where it is, it says once, few, many or a class for expanded clones.

cdr3_nt: TGTGCCAGCAGCCGCAACGGGGCCGACGAGCAGTACTTC; cdr3_aa: CASSRNGADEQYF; clone_size: .; j_call: TRBJ2-7; v_call: TRBV4-1; d_call: .
cdr3_nt: TGTGCCAGCAGCTTAGTTGGGGGCTATCGGCAAGAGACCCAGTACTTC; cdr3_aa: CASSLVGGYRQETQYF; clone_size: .; j_call: TRBJ2-5; v_call: TRBV7-4; d_call: .
cdr3_nt: TGTGCCAGCAGCTCGGGACAGGGGAACGGACTGTTTTTT; cdr3_aa: CASSSGQGNGLFF; clone_size: .; j_call: TRBJ1-4; v_call: TRBV7-6; d_call: TRBD1
cdr3_nt: TGTGCCAGTAGTATGACAGCTGCGGGGTACACCGGGGAGCTGTTTTTT; cdr3_aa: CASSMTAAGYTGELFF; clone_size: .; j_call: TRBJ2-2; v_call: TRBV19; d_call: .
cdr3_nt: TGTGCCAGCAGCTACGGACAAGACGAGCAGTACTTC; cdr3_aa: CASSYGQDEQYF; clone_size: .; j_call: TRBJ2-7; v_call: TRBV7-2; d_call: .
cdr3_nt: TGTGCCAGCAGTTACGGACGGGAGAGTGGGGAGACCCAGTACTTC; cdr3_aa: CASSYGRESGETQYF; clone_size: .; j_call: TRBJ2-5; v_call: TRBV6-5; d_call: .
cdr3_nt: TGTGCCAGCAGCATCGGACATACCAAGGGTGATCAGCCCCAGCATTTT; cdr3_aa: CASSIGHTKGDQPQHF; clone_size: .; j_call: TRBJ1-5; v_call: TRBV5-8; d_call: .
cdr3_nt: TGTGCCAGCAGCGGAGACGGGGGGCACGAGCAGTACTTC; cdr3_aa: CASSGDGGHEQYF; clone_size: many; j_call: TRBJ2-7; v_call: TRBV7-6; d_call: .
cdr3_nt: TGTGCCAGCTCACCACACAAAGGAAGGTCCTACGAGCAGTACTTC; cdr3_aa: CASSPHKGRSYEQYF; clone_size: .; j_call: TRBJ2-7; v_call: TRBV2; d_call: .
cdr3_nt: TGTGCCAGCAGCCGAGGGACGGGCAATGGCTACACCTTC; cdr3_aa: CASSRGTGNGYTF; clone_size: many; j_call: TRBJ1-2; v_call: TRBV6-6; d_call: .
cdr3_nt: TGTGCCAGCAGCCCCGGCCAGTCACCCTCCTACGAGCAGTACTTC; cdr3_aa: CASSPGQSPSYEQYF; clone_size: .; j_call: TRBJ2-7; v_call: TRBV3-1; d_call: .
cdr3_nt: TGCGCCAGCAGCCAAGTTGGACAGGCAGAAGCTTTCTTT; cdr3_aa: CASSQVGQAEAFF; clone_size: .; j_call: TRBJ1-1; v_call: TRBV4-1; d_call: TRBD1
cdr3_nt: TGTGCCAGCAGCTTAGCGAGGGATCGTCGAGCTTTCTTT; cdr3_aa: CASSLARDRRAFF; clone_size: many; j_call: TRBJ1-1; v_call: TRBV7-8; d_call: .
cdr3_nt: TGCAGTGCAACGGGACAGGGAGATTCACCCCTCCACTTT; cdr3_aa: CSATGQGDSPLHF; clone_size: many; j_call: TRBJ1-6; v_call: TRBV20-1; d_call: TRBD1
cdr3_nt: TGCAGTGCTAGAGACCGAGTCGGGACAGATTTTGAAGCTTTCTTT; cdr3_aa: CSARDRVGTDFEAFF; clone_size: .; j_call: TRBJ1-1; v_call: TRBV20-1; d_call: TRBD1
cdr3_nt: TGTGCCAGCAGTGAGAGCTTAACAGGGGATTCTAGCAATCAGCCCCAGCATTTT; cdr3_aa: CASSESLTGDSSNQPQHF; clone_size: .; j_call: TRBJ1-5; v_call: TRBV6-1; d_call: TRBD1
cdr3_nt: TGTGCCAGCAGCTTATACGGGAGCGGGGGCACCGGGGAGCTGTTTTTT; cdr3_aa: CASSLYGSGGTGELFF; clone_size: few; j_call: TRBJ2-2; v_call: TRBV7-2; d_call: TRBD2
cdr3_nt: TGTGCCAGCAGCTACGGACTAGGCTCCTACGAGCAGTACTTC; cdr3_aa: CASSYGLGSYEQYF; clone_size: .; j_call: TRBJ2-7; v_call: TRBV11-2; d_call: TRBD2
cdr3_nt: TGTGCCAGCAGCTCCCCTTCAGGGTCTGGGGCCAACGTCCTGACTTTC; cdr3_aa: CASSSPSGSGANVLTF; clone_size: .; j_call: TRBJ2-6; v_call: TRBV11-2; d_call: .
cdr3_nt: TGTGCCAGTAGCCAGGGACAGTACAATCAGCCCCAGCATTTT; cdr3_aa: CASSQGQYNQPQHF; clone_size: many; j_call: TRBJ1-5; v_call: TRBV19; d_call: TRBD1
cdr3_nt: TGTGCCAGCAGCCCCGAGGGACAGGCTGACGAGCAGTACTTC; cdr3_aa: CASSPEGQADEQYF; clone_size: .; j_call: TRBJ2-7; v_call: TRBV7-9; d_call: TRBD1
cdr3_nt: TGTGCCAGCAGCTTGGGTAGGGGGGCGAACTATGGCTACACCTTC; cdr3_aa: CASSLGRGANYGYTF; clone_size: many; j_call: TRBJ1-2; v_call: TRBV7-9; d_call: .
cdr3_nt: TGTGCCAGCCACTCCTGGGACTTTGGCTATGGCTACACCTTC; cdr3_aa: CASHSWDFGYGYTF; clone_size: few; j_call: TRBJ1-2; v_call: TRBV6-5; d_call: .
cdr3_nt: TGCGCCAGCAGCCAAGGAGCGGGGAGCTCCTACGAGCAGTACTTC; cdr3_aa: CASSQGAGSSYEQYF; clone_size: many; j_call: TRBJ2-7; v_call: TRBV4-1; d_call: TRBD2
cdr3_nt: TGTGCCAGTAGTATAGATTACGCCCTGACAGGGGAGAGGGAGACCCAGTACTTC; cdr3_aa: CASSIDYALTGERETQYF; clone_size: .; j_call: TRBJ2-5; v_call: TRBV19; d_call: TRBD1
cdr3_nt: TGTGCCATCAGTGATCAGGGGACCTATGGCTACACCTTC; cdr3_aa: CAISDQGTYGYTF; clone_size: many; j_call: TRBJ1-2; v_call: TRBV10-3; d_call: .
cdr3_nt: TGTGCCAGCAGTCCGCGGTGGACAGGGCTGAATCAGCCCCAGCATTTT; cdr3_aa: CASSPRWTGLNQPQHF; clone_size: .; j_call: TRBJ1-5; v_call: TRBV12-3/TRBV12-4; d_call: TRBD1
cdr3_nt: TGCAGCGTCGTCACAGGGGTCGGTAATGAAAAACTGTTTTTT; cdr3_aa: CSVVTGVGNEKLFF; clone_size: .; j_call: TRBJ1-4; v_call: TRBV29-1; d_call: TRBD1
cdr3_nt: TGTGCCAGCAGCTGGAGGCGGTCTCAGCCCCAGCATTTT; cdr3_aa: CASSWRRSQPQHF; clone_size: few; j_call: TRBJ1-5; v_call: TRBV7-9; d_call: .
cdr3_nt: TGTGCCAGCACATGGACCTCCTTGGGAAAAGAGACCCAGTACTTC; cdr3_aa: CASTWTSLGKETQYF; clone_size: .; j_call: TRBJ2-5; v_call: TRBV7-2; d_call: .
cdr3_nt: TGTGCCAGCAGCTTACCAGGGTATGGGGCTGAAGCTTTCTTT; cdr3_aa: CASSLPGYGAEAFF; clone_size: few; j_call: TRBJ1-1; v_call: TRBV7-9; d_call: .
cdr3_nt: TGTGCCAGCCGGCAGGGGAACACCGGGGAGCTGTTTTTT; cdr3_aa: CASRQGNTGELFF; clone_size: .; j_call: TRBJ2-2; v_call: TRBV12-3/TRBV12-4; d_call: .
cdr3_nt: TGTGCCAGCAGTAGGGGGTTACTTTATTCACCCCTCCACTTT; cdr3_aa: CASSRGLLYSPLHF; clone_size: .; j_call: TRBJ1-6; v_call: TRBV12-3/TRBV12-4; d_call: .
cdr3_nt: TGTGCCAGCAGCTTAAGGGACAGGGCGACTGAAGCTTTCTTT; cdr3_aa: CASSLRDRATEAFF; clone_size: .; j_call: TRBJ1-1; v_call: TRBV7-9; d_call: TRBD1
cdr3_nt: TGTGCCAGCAGTGGAGGAGGGGTCTCTGAAGCTTTCTTT; cdr3_aa: CASSGGGVSEAFF; clone_size: .; j_call: TRBJ1-1; v_call: TRBV2; d_call: .
cdr3_nt: TGCGCCAGCAGCAGTACTCCTGAGGACGAGCAGTACTTC; cdr3_aa: CASSSTPEDEQYF; clone_size: .; j_call: TRBJ2-7; v_call: TRBV5-1; d_call: .
cdr3_nt: TGTGCCAGCAGCAAAATTGTAGGACCGTCTCAAGAGACCCAGTACTTC; cdr3_aa: CASSKIVGPSQETQYF; clone_size: .; j_call: TRBJ2-5; v_call: TRBV7-8; d_call: .
cdr3_nt: TGTGCCAGCAGCGGTTGGACTAGCGGGGGGAAGGAGACCCAGTACTTC; cdr3_aa: CASSGWTSGGKETQYF; clone_size: many; j_call: TRBJ2-5; v_call: TRBV2; d_call: TRBD2
cdr3_nt: TGTGCCAGCAGCTTAGTGACGGGGACGACCTCACCCCTCCACTTT; cdr3_aa: CASSLVTGTTSPLHF; clone_size: .; j_call: TRBJ1-6; v_call: TRBV7-9; d_call: .
cdr3_nt: TGTGCCAGTAGTATCTCGAAGTCCCAGCCCCAGCATTTT; cdr3_aa: CASSISKSQPQHF; clone_size: many; j_call: TRBJ1-5; v_call: TRBV19; d_call: .
cdr3_nt: TGTGCCAGCAGCCAAGGAGGGCGGACATCTAATGAAAAACTGTTTTTT; cdr3_aa: CASSQGGRTSNEKLFF; clone_size: .; j_call: TRBJ1-4; v_call: TRBV14; d_call: .
cdr3_nt: TGTGCCAGCAGCTTGGGAGGCAGGGAGCGGCCACCCCTCCACTTT; cdr3_aa: CASSLGGRERPPLHF; clone_size: .; j_call: TRBJ1-6; v_call: TRBV5-6; d_call: .
cdr3_nt: TGTGCCATCACCAGCGGGGCGCCCTACGAGCAGTACTTC; cdr3_aa: CAITSGAPYEQYF; clone_size: many; j_call: TRBJ2-7; v_call: TRBV10-3; d_call: TRBD2
cdr3_nt: TGTGCCAGCAGCCATCCTGGGACTGATCTCGAGCAGTACTTC; cdr3_aa: CASSHPGTDLEQYF; clone_size: .; j_call: TRBJ2-7; v_call: TRBV14; d_call: .
cdr3_nt: TGCGCCAGCAGCCTAAGGGACAGGGTAGGCTACGAGCAGTACTTC; cdr3_aa: CASSLRDRVGYEQYF; clone_size: .; j_call: TRBJ2-7; v_call: TRBV4-1; d_call: TRBD1
cdr3_nt: TGCAGACGGACAGGGGGCGGTGAAGCTTTCTTT; cdr3_aa: CRRTGGGEAFF; clone_size: .; j_call: TRBJ1-1; v_call: TRBV29-1; d_call: TRBD1
cdr3_nt: TGTGCCAGCAGCTTAACTACTCAAGAAACCATATATTTT; cdr3_aa: CASSLTTQETIYF; clone_size: few; j_call: TRBJ1-3; v_call: TRBV7-3; d_call: .
cdr3_nt: TGTGCTAGCAGCCAGACTCCGGGGGAGACCCAGTACTTC; cdr3_aa: CASSQTPGETQYF; clone_size: many; j_call: TRBJ2-5; v_call: TRBV7-6; d_call: .
cdr3_nt: TGTGCCAGCAGCTTGAGCGCTGGAGCGGGAGGGTACGAGCAGTACTTC; cdr3_aa: CASSLSAGAGGYEQYF; clone_size: .; j_call: TRBJ2-7; v_call: TRBV5-4; d_call: TRBD2
cdr3_nt: TGTGCCAGCAGCCGGGACAGGATCACCTACGAGCAGTACTTC; cdr3_aa: CASSRDRITYEQYF; clone_size: .; j_call: TRBJ2-7; v_call: TRBV7-9; d_call: TRBD1
cdr3_nt: TGCAGTGCTTCGGACGGGAACACTGAAGCTTTCTTT; cdr3_aa: CSASDGNTEAFF; clone_size: .; j_call: TRBJ1-1; v_call: TRBV20-1; d_call: .
cdr3_nt: TGTGCCAGCAGTTACTCGGGAGCCCACAGGTCTGAAGCTTTCTTT; cdr3_aa: CASSYSGAHRSEAFF; clone_size: few; j_call: TRBJ1-1; v_call: TRBV6-6; d_call: .
cdr3_nt: TGTGCCAGCAGCATGGGGGACAGGGCCTATGGCTACACCTTC; cdr3_aa: CASSMGDRAYGYTF; clone_size: .; j_call: TRBJ1-2; v_call: TRBV4-2; d_call: TRBD1
cdr3_nt: TGTGCCAGCAGCTTAGATTTAGGTCAGGGGATCGACTATGGCTACACCTTC; cdr3_aa: CASSLDLGQGIDYGYTF; clone_size: .; j_call: TRBJ1-2; v_call: TRBV7-9; d_call: .
cdr3_nt: TGTGCCAGCATGGACAGGGTTTTCTTT; cdr3_aa: CASMDRVFF; clone_size: .; j_call: TRBJ1-1; v_call: TRBV2; d_call: TRBD1
cdr3_nt: TGTGCCAGCAGCCCGAGGGGTTCGGGCGGGGAGTACTTC; cdr3_aa: CASSPRGSGGEYF; clone_size: .; j_call: TRBJ2-7; v_call: TRBV7-2; d_call: .
cdr3_nt: TGCGCCAGCGCCCCTTTGTGGGGGGGTTCATGGACTGAAGCTTTCTTT; cdr3_aa: CASAPLWGGSWTEAFF; clone_size: .; j_call: TRBJ1-1; v_call: TRBV5-1; d_call: .
cdr3_nt: TGTGCCAGCACCCGAGGAATCCAGCCCCAGCATTTT; cdr3_aa: CASTRGIQPQHF; clone_size: many; j_call: TRBJ1-5; v_call: TRBV7-2; d_call: .
cdr3_nt: TGTGCCAGCAGCCAACAGGAATACACTGAAGCTTTCTTT; cdr3_aa: CASSQQEYTEAFF; clone_size: few; j_call: TRBJ1-1; v_call: TRBV9; d_call: .
cdr3_nt: TGTGCTAGCAGTGAAACAGGGGATAACTATGGCTACACCTTC; cdr3_aa: CASSETGDNYGYTF; clone_size: .; j_call: TRBJ1-2; v_call: TRBV2; d_call: TRBD1